This T cell receptor beta chain was retrieved from a study of T cell changes during pregnancy in multiple sclerosis. Per germline, CDR1 SGHDT and CDR2 YYEEEE. This CDR3 contains 13 residues. V gave up 4 bases and J gave up 1 base; unmatched junction bases: 1. Assay used: immunoSEQ multiplex PCR; TCRdb lists only in-frame clones, some missing. In the table there are about 73,000 clones, almost 90% of which are singletons. The chain employs TRBV5-6 and TRBJ1-1; 7 bases map to TRBD1. This sequence was found in a female donor in good health, enrolled as a control in a pregnancy study. The specimen comprised peripheral blood, sampled after pregnancy. CDR3 amino acids: CASSRDRNTEAFF. Here the CDR3 DNA reads TGTGCCAGCAGCCGGGACAGGAACACTGAAGCTTTCTTT.